This T cell receptor beta chain derives from a study of T cell repertoires in ileal Crohn's disease. Overall study: All patients had surgery for stricturing (about 60%) or penetrating (around 39%) disease.

V gave up 5 bases and J gave up 0 bases; unmatched junction bases: 10. CDR1 LNHDA and CDR2 SQIVND come from the germline V gene (reference sequence). The CDR3 is 18 amino acids. Generated by immunoSEQ multiplex PCR, the TCRdb table keeps only in-frame clones and is missing some. The repertoire holds 11,000 to 15,000 clones, with roughly 80% as singletons. Sequenced: ileal tissue. This clonotype originated in an adult with Crohn's disease. V usage is TRBV19 and J usage is TRBJ1-4; 9 positions agree with TRBD1. Here the CDR3 reads CASSSWTGEVATNEKLFF. The DNA for the CDR3 is TGTGCCAGTAGTTCCTGGACAGGGGAGGTTGCAACTAATGAAAAACTGTTTTTT.